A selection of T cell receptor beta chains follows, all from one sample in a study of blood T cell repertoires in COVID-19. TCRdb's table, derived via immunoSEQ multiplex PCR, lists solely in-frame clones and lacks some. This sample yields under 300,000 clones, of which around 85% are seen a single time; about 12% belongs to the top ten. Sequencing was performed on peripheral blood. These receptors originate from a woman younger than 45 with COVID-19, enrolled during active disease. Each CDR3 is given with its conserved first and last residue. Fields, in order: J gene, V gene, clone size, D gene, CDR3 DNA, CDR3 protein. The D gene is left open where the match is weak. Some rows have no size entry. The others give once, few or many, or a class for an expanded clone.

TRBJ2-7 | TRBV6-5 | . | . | TGTGCCACCTTGACACCGGCAGGCTACGAGCAGTACTTC | CATLTPAGYEQYF
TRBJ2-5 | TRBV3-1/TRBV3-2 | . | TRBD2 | TGTGCCAGCAGCGGGACTAGCGGGGGGCGGGAGACCCAGTACTTC | CASSGTSGGRETQYF
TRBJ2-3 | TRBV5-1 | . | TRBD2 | TGCGCCAGCAGCTTGCGCCTAGCGGGGATTATCACAGATACGCAGTATTTT | CASSLRLAGIITDTQYF
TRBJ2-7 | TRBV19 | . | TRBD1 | TGTGCCAGATATCTCCGGGACAGGGGACACGAGCAGTACTTC | CARYLRDRGHEQYF
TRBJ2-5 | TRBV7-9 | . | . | TGTGCCAGCAGCACCGGCAGGGACATGGAGACCCAGTACTTC | CASSTGRDMETQYF
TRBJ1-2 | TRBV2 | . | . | TGTGCCAGCAGTGCGGGACCCGAGGGAGGTCTCTATGGCTACACCTTC | CASSAGPEGGLYGYTF
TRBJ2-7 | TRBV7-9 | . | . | TGTGCCAGCAGCCCCAAGCCCGAGCTATACGAGCAGTACTTC | CASSPKPELYEQYF
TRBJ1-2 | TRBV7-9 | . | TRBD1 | TGTGCCAGCAGCCCCAAGGACAGGGGCTATGGCTACACCTTC | CASSPKDRGYGYTF
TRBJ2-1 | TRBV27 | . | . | TGTGCCAGCAGTGGGCGTCCCGATGAGCAGTTCTTC | CASSGRPDEQFF
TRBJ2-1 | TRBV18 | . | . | TGTGCCAGCTCACCACTCCTAAAGACTAAGAATATACTAAAAGGGACTTTCTTC | CASSPLLKTKNILKGTFF
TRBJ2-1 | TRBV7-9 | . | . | TGTGCCAGCAGCTTAGGAACTGATGAGCAGTTCTTC | CASSLGTDEQFF
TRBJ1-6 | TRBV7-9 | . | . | TGTGCCAGCACCCCAGAGCGGAATAATTCACCCCTCCACTTT | CASTPERNNSPLHF
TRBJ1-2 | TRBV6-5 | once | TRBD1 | TGTGCCAGCAGTTACCCGGGACAGGGTGCCACCTTC | CASSYPGQGATF
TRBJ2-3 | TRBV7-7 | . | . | TGTGCCAGCAGCCCGACAGTCGGCACAGATACGCAGTATTTT | CASSPTVGTDTQYF
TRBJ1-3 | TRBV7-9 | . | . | TGTGCCAGCAGACAGCTCTCTGGAAACACCATATATTTT | CASRQLSGNTIYF
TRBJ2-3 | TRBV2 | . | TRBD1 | TGTGCCAGCAGTGAACAGGGACAGGGGTCAGATACGCAGTATTTT | CASSEQGQGSDTQYF
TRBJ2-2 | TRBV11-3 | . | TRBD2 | TGTGCCAGCAGCTTAGGTACTAGCGGGACCGGGGAGCTGTTTTTT | CASSLGTSGTGELFF
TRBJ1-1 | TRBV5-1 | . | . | TGCGCCAGCAGCTTGGAAGGTTTGCAGGGGAACACTGAAGCTTTCTTT | CASSLEGLQGNTEAFF
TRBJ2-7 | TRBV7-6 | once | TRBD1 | TGTGCCAGCAGCTTATTAGGGGGCCCCGACGAGCAGTACTTC | CASSLLGGPDEQYF
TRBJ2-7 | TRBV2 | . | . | TGTGCCAGCAGCGACAGGGAGGAGGGGGCCTACGAGCAGTACTTC | CASSDREEGAYEQYF
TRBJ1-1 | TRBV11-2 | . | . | TGTGCCAGCAGCTTACATGACAGGAACACTGAAGCTTTCTTT | CASSLHDRNTEAFF
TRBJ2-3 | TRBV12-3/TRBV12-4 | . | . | TGTGCCAGCAGGCCGGGGGATACAGATACGCAGTATTTT | CASRPGDTDTQYF
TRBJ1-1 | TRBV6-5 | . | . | TGTGCCAGCACCTCACAATCGGGATTGAACACTGAAGCTTTCTTT | CASTSQSGLNTEAFF
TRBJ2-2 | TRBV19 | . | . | TGTGCCAGTAGCCCTTCCGGGGAGCTGTTTTTT | CASSPSGELFF
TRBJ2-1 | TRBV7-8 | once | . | TGTGCCAGCAGCTTACGACTAGAGCCATACAATGAGCAGTTCTTC | CASSLRLEPYNEQFF
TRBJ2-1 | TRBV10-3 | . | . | TGTGCCACCCAGGAAGACCCGAGCTCCTACAATGAGCAGTTCTTC | CATQEDPSSYNEQFF
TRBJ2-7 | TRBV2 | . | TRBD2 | TGTGCCAGCAGTGAATTTGCGGGGGGCGGCTACGAGCAGTACTTC | CASSEFAGGGYEQYF
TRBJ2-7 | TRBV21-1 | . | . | TGTGCCAGCAGCAAAACCCCGACAGGGGAGGCCTACGAGCAGTACTTC | CASSKTPTGEAYEQYF
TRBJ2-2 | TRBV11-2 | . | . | TGTGCCAGCAGCATAGGCAGGGGCCGGGCGAACACCGGGGAGCTGTTTTTT | CASSIGRGRANTGELFF
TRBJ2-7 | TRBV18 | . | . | TGTGCCAGCTCACTGTCGACAGCTCTATCCTACGAGCAGTACTTC | CASSLSTALSYEQYF
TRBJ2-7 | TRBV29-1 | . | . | TGCAGCGTTGAGATGGCATCCTACGAGCAGTACTTC | CSVEMASYEQYF
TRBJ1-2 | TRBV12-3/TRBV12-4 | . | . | TGTGCCAGCAGTTTAAGGAGGCATTTAACAGTTACCTTC | CASSLRRHLTVTF
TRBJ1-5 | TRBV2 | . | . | TGTGCCAGCAGTGAAGGGGGGGGCCTCAGGCCCCAGCATTTT | CASSEGGGLRPQHF
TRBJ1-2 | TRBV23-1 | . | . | TGCGCCAGCAAGGTCAAGGTGCCAGGGGCGGAGGGCTACACCTTC | CASKVKVPGAEGYTF
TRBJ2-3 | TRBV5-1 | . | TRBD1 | TGCGCCAGCAGCTTGTACGGACAGGGGGCGTCAGATACGCAGTATTTT | CASSLYGQGASDTQYF
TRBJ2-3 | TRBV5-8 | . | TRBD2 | TGTGCCAGCAGCTTGTGGGGTAGCGGGGGTCCCACAGATACGCAGTATTTT | CASSLWGSGGPTDTQYF
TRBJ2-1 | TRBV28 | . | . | TGTGCCAGCAGTGAGAGGAACGGGGGGCCCTCCTACAATGAGCAGTTCTTC | CASSERNGGPSYNEQFF
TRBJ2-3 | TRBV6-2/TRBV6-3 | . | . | TGTGCCAGCAGTTTGGAAGCGGCGGGCGTCACAGATACGCAGTATTTT | CASSLEAAGVTDTQYF
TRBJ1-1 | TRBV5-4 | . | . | TGTGCCAGCAGCCGCGCTCCCTCCCCAGAAGCTTTCTTT | CASSRAPSPEAFF
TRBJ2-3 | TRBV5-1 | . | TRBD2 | TGCGCCAGCAGCTCCTTAAGCTTGGGGAGGGCCAGCACAGATACGCAGTATTTT | CASSSLSLGRASTDTQYF
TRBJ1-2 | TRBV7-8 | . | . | TGTGCCAGCAGCCCGGGGGGGGATGGCTACACCTTC | CASSPGGDGYTF
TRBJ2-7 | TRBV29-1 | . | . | TGCAGCGTTGTGTCCTGGAAAGGGAGCTCCTACGAGCAGTACTTC | CSVVSWKGSSYEQYF
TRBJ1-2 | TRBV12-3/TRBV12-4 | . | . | TGTGCCAGCAGTTTCTGGGAGGGGAATGGCTACACCTTC | CASSFWEGNGYTF
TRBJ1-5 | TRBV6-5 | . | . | TGTGCCAGCAGGATGACAGTTAGAAGCAATCAGCCCCAGCATTTT | CASRMTVRSNQPQHF
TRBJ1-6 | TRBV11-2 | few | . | TGTGCCAGCAGCTTAGAACAGTACGCTTCACCCCTCCACTTT | CASSLEQYASPLHF
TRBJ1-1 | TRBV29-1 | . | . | TGCAGCGTTGCCCCGGGAAATGAAGCTTTCTTT | CSVAPGNEAFF
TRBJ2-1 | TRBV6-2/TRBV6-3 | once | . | TGTGCCAGCAGTTACTCAGGGGCGCACCCCTACAATGAGCAGTTCTTC | CASSYSGAHPYNEQFF
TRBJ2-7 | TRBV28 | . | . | TGTGCCAGCAGTTTATACGGGGTCTCCTACGAGCAGTACTTC | CASSLYGVSYEQYF
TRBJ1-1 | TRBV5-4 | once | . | TGTGCCAGCAGCTTGCTTCAGGGAAACACTGAAGCTTTCTTT | CASSLLQGNTEAFF
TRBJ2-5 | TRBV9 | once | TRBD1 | TGTGCCAGCAACCGGGACAGGACGGACCGGACCCAGTACTTC | CASNRDRTDRTQYF
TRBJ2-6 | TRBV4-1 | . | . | TGCGCCAGCAGCCATAGCTCTGGGGCCAACGTCCTGACTTTC | CASSHSSGANVLTF